The T cell receptor beta chain under discussion was sequenced for a study of blood T cells in healthy people across ages. Study summary: Researchers report that template switching captured about one barcoded beta molecule per two T cells.

CDR3 length: 14 residues. The germline V and J ends were trimmed by 1 base and 4 bases, with 10 bases remaining between them. The germline CDR1 and CDR2 sequences are SEHNR and FQNEAQ (reference sequence). Donors ranged from roughly 6 to 100 years old and were healthy Caucasians in Russia. Each sample used at least 7 million PBMCs. Total RNA amounts of at least 6 micrograms were extracted per sample. A second 7 to 11 cycle PCR used barcoded and J-beta primers. TCRdb reprocessed the 5' RACE reads via MiXCR and lists one record per CDR3 protein. This table holds 1.5 million to 2 million distinct CDR3 sequences, around 48% found once. A few counts support this clonotype.

This receptor was identified in a woman aged 35 to 49 in good health. The sequenced sample was blood. This sequence joins TRBV7-9 and TRBJ2-5, with TRBD1 as a possible D gene (6 bases). The CDR3 region is CASSLEDSPETQYF. CDR3 DNA sequence: TGTGCCAGCAGCTTAGAGGACAGCCCAGAGACCCAGTACTTC.